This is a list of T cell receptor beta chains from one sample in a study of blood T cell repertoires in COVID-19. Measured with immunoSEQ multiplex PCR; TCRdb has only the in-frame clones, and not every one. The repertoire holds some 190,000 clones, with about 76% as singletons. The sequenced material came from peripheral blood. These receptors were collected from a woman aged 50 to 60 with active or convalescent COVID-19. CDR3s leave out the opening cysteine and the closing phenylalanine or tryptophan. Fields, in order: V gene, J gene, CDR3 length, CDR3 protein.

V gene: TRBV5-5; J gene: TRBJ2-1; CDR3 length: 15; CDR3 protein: ASSLVGTSGTFNEQF
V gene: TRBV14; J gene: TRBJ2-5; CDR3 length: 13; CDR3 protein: ASSPGLAAGGAQY
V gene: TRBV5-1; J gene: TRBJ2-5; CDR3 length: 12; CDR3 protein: ASSDHRDGETQY
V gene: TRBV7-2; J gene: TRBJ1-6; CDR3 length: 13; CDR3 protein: ASSLGGAYNSPLH
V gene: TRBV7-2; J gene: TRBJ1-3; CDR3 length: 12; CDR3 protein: ASSTQISGNTIY
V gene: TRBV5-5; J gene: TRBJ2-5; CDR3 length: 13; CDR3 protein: ASRLTGTPQETQY
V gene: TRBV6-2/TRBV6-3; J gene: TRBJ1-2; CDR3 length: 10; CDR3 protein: ASSYIGEGYT
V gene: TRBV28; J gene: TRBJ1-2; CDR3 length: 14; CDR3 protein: ASSLTGSGSNYGYT
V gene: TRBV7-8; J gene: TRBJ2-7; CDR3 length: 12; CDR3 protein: ASSSAGGSYEQY
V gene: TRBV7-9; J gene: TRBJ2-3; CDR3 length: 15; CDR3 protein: ASSLGRTSSLLDTQY